The 26 T cell receptor beta chains below come from one sample, sequenced in a study of identical twins. MiXCR, run by TCRdb on the 5' RACE reads, gives a single entry per CDR3 protein. The sample has roughly 240,000 distinct CDR3 sequences, approximately 7% seen once; the top ten hold 3% to 4.5%. The same specimen was also included in a second study, on yellow fever vaccine responses in identical twins.

The material sequenced was memory (CD45RO+) T cells sorted from blood. These receptors all come from a woman aged 18-29 years in good health.

A few counts support this clonotype. This sequence joins TRBV12-3 or TRBV12-4 and TRBJ1-4; 10 nucleotides match TRBD1. With V trimmed by 6 bases and J by 6 bases, 7 bases remained unmatched. The CDR3 sequence is 15 residues long. CDR3 residues: CASREGTGVYEKLFF. The CDR3 DNA is TGTGCCAGCAGAGAGGGGACAGGGGTATATGAAAAACTGTTTTTT.

This clonotype was detected a few times. The CDR3 DNA follows: TGCAGTGCTAGGGCTCCGACCGGGACAGGGGGCACAGATACGCAGTATTTT. Amino acid sequence: CSARAPTGTGGTDTQYF. The V and J genes are TRBV20-1 and TRBJ2-3; the match to TRBD1 covers 10 bases. Per germline, CDR1 DFQATT and CDR2 SNEGSKA (reference sequence). There are 17 residues in the CDR3. Trimming at V came to 3 bases and at J to 1 base, leaving 10 bases not matched to a gene.

This clonotype occurred a few times. The rearrangement uses TRBV20-1 and TRBJ1-2; 7 bases match TRBD1. Germline CDR1 reads DFQATT; CDR2 reads SNEGSKA (reference sequence). The CDR3 length is 14 residues. With 3 bases clipped from V and 3 bases from J, the junction kept 7 bases outside the gene matches. DNA of the CDR3: TGCAGTGCTAGCCAGGGGGGTACGGACTATGGCTACACCTTC. This gives the protein CSASQGGTDYGYTF.

Here the CDR3 DNA reads TGTGCCAGCAGTGTGGGTATCCCGAACACTGAAGCTTTCTTT. Translating it yields CASSVGIPNTEAFF. The rearrangement uses TRBV28 and TRBJ1-1; D ambiguous. Germline V lookup: CDR1 MDHEN, CDR2 SYDVKM. V lost 5 bases to trimming and J lost 1 base, with 11 bases between them. CDR3 size: 14 residues.

The sample holds many counts of this clonotype. The chain joins TRBV11-2 to TRBJ2-5; 9 bases are a match to TRBD2. Germline V CDR1 and CDR2: SGHAT, FQNNGV. CDR3 length: 19 residues. The junction had 14 bases not matched to a gene; V was cut back by 0 bases and J by 3 bases. The CDR3 DNA reads as TGTGCCAGCAGCTTAGAGGGGGTAGGGACTAGCCGAGTCAAAGAGACCCAGTACTTC. Translation gives CASSLEGVGTSRVKETQYF.

The chain has TRBV3-1 and TRBJ1-5; 7 nucleotides align to TRBD1. In germline, CDR1 is LGHDT, CDR2 YNNKEL (reference sequence). V trimming: 1 base; J trimming: 3 bases; junction bases outside the gene matches: 6. This CDR3 spans 16 amino acids. This CDR3 is CASSQGDRGNNQPQHF. The CDR3 DNA reads as TGTGCCAGCAGCCAAGGGGACAGAGGTAACAATCAGCCCCAGCATTTT.

This clonotype was seen only a few times. The rearrangement joins TRBV29-1 to TRBJ1-1; D gene uncertain. The germline gives CDR1 SQVTM, CDR2 ANQGSEA. This CDR3 is 12 amino acids long. Between the trimmed V and J ends, which lost 7 bases and 6 bases, there was a span of 15 bases. CDR3 coding DNA: TGCAGCGCTATAGGAGGTCTGGCTGAAGCTTTCTTT. It encodes CSAIGGLAEAFF.

V usage is TRBV10-3 and J usage is TRBJ1-1, with D perhaps matching TRBD1 (6 bases). The CDR3 sequence is 14 residues long. Trimming left V 3 bases short and J 3 bases short, with 11 bases between. Germline CDR1 ENHRY, CDR2 SYGVKD. CDR3 sequence (DNA): TGTGCCATCAGTGAACAGGACAGCCACACTGAAGCTTTCTTT. Its translation: CAISEQDSHTEAFF.

This clonotype was observed a handful of times. This chain uses TRBV11-2 with TRBJ2-1; 7 nucleotides line up with TRBD2. J lost 6 bases, V lost 8 bases, and 13 bases had no gene match. Germline loops: CDR1 SGHAT, CDR2 FQNNGV. The CDR3 totals 15 residues. The CDR3 sequence is CASGIGGSSLNEQFF. As DNA, the CDR3 is TGTGCCAGCGGTATAGGCGGGAGTAGTCTCAATGAGCAGTTCTTC.

This clonotype appeared many times. This chain joins TRBV7-7 and TRBJ2-2; D ambiguous. Trimming left V 1 base short and J 4 bases short, with 13 bases between. In germline, CDR1 is SSHAT, CDR2 FNYEAQ (reference sequence). CDR3 size: 16 residues. The CDR3 here is CASSLGPYVGTGELFF. In DNA form, the CDR3 reads TGTGCCAGCAGCTTAGGCCCGTACGTGGGCACCGGGGAGCTGTTTTTT.

This clonotype was recorded many times. The chain employs TRBV4-2 and TRBJ1-4; TRBD1 aligns across 9 bases. The CDR3 contains 17 residues. CDR1 LGHNA and CDR2 YNFKEQ come from the germline V gene. J lost 7 bases, V lost 1 base, and 10 bases had no gene match. CDR3 in DNA: TGTGCCAGCAGCCAAGTAAGCTTTACAGGGGGCCTTGAAAAACTGTTTTTT. Protein: CASSQVSFTGGLEKLFF.

This clonotype was seen repeatedly, ten times or more. CDR3 coding DNA: TGCGCCAGCAGCGTTGGACAGGGGGGGAAGGCATCTGAAGCTTTCTTT. Amino acid sequence: CASSVGQGGKASEAFF. The J gene is TRBJ1-1, the V gene TRBV5-1; TRBD1 matches at 10 bases. CDR3 length equals 16 residues. CDR1 is SGHRS and CDR2 is YFSETQ in the germline V gene. Trimming at V came to 4 bases and at J to 6 bases, leaving 12 bases not matched to a gene.

Many counts were recorded for this clonotype. The CDR3 sequence is CASRINGNRDPCQETQYF. In nucleotides, the CDR3 is TGTGCCAGCAGAATCAACGGAAACCGGGACCCCTGTCAAGAGACCCAGTACTTC. This chain joins TRBV2 and TRBJ2-5; perhaps D is TRBD1 or TRBD2 (5 bases each). The germline V gene has CDR1 SNHLY and CDR2 FYNNEI. The CDR3 contains 18 residues. V was pared by 6 bases and J by 2 bases, with 25 bases between.

In this sample, this clonotype turned up many times. The CDR3 DNA sequence: TGTGCCAGCGGAGGGGGTCAGCCCCAGCATTTT. It encodes CASGGGQPQHF. The chain has TRBV9 and TRBJ1-5, with D perhaps TRBD1 (6 bases). Germline CDR1 is SGDLS and CDR2 is YYNGEE. The CDR3 totals 11 residues. V dropped 7 bases and J dropped 6 bases, with 8 bases sitting between them.

This clonotype was seen at least ten times. The chain is built from TRBV10-2 and TRBJ1-5; maybe TRBD1 (5 bases). The CDR3 has 13 amino acids. Trimming took 6 bases from V and 6 from J, leaving 12 bases between them. The germline V gene has CDR1 WSHSY and CDR2 SAAADI. Here the CDR3 reads CASRSGLSQPQHF. DNA of the CDR3: TGCGCCAGCAGATCAGGGTTGAGTCAGCCCCAGCATTTT.

This clonotype showed up many times. The rearrangement uses TRBV25-1 and TRBJ1-3; D gene unclear. Trimming left V 6 bases short and J 8 bases short, with 17 bases between. The CDR3 has 14 amino acids. Germline values: CDR1 MGHDK, CDR2 SYGVNS. For the CDR3, the DNA is TGTGCCAGCAGCGGTCACCGACCGGCGGACACCATATATTTT. This gives the protein CASSGHRPADTIYF.

V and J are TRBV6-5 and TRBJ1-3, with 7 bases lining up with TRBD1. V lost 0 bases to trimming and J lost 4 bases; unmatched junction nucleotides: 3. CDR3 length: 15 residues. Germline values: CDR1 MNHEY, CDR2 SVGAGI. This CDR3 is CASSYSTGTGNTIYF. The CDR3 DNA reads TGTGCCAGCAGTTACTCGACAGGGACAGGAAACACCATATATTTT.

This clonotype was observed a few times. The J gene is TRBJ2-2, the V gene TRBV7-2, with unresolved D. The V end was cut by 1 base, the J end by 5 bases, with 8 bases between. The CDR3 length is 14 residues. Germline loops: CDR1 SGHTA, CDR2 FQGNSA. The CDR3 DNA reads as TGTGCCAGCAGCTTAGTCGGGTTGACCGGGGAGCTGTTTTTT. This translates into CASSLVGLTGELFF.

V and J are TRBV5-1 and TRBJ2-4; TRBD1 might be the D (6 bases). CDR3 size: 18 residues. The V gene's germline CDR1 is SGHRS and CDR2 YFSETQ. Trimming left V 0 bases short and J 0 bases short, with 16 bases between. CDR3 DNA sequence: TGCGCCAGCAGCTTGGGCCTCACAGGGAGCTTAGCCAAAAACATTCAGTACTTC. This translates into CASSLGLTGSLAKNIQYF.

The rearrangement joins TRBV29-1 to TRBJ1-3; D gene ambiguous. The CDR3 extends over 12 amino acids. Per the germline V gene, CDR1 is SQVTM and CDR2 is ANQGSEA. Trimming stripped 4 bases from V and 4 bases from J, with 8 bases between. The CDR3 region has the DNA TGCAGCGTTGGGACCGGAGGAAACACCATATATTTT. Translating gives CSVGTGGNTIYF.

Only a few counts were recorded for this clonotype. The rearrangement uses TRBV9 and TRBJ2-1, with 8 bases fitting TRBD2. After removal of 4 bases from V and 4 bases from J, the junction contained 7 bases not matched to a gene. CDR1 is SGDLS and CDR2 is YYNGEE in the germline V gene. The CDR3 extends over 15 amino acids. CDR3 region: CASSISGEPYNEQFF. In DNA form, the CDR3 reads TGTGCCAGCAGCATTAGCGGGGAGCCTTACAATGAGCAGTTCTTC.

This clonotype appeared many times. The chain has TRBV14 and TRBJ1-1, with D possibly TRBD1 on 6 matching bases. The CDR3 spans 14 residues. CDR1 and CDR2 from the germline V gene are SGHDN and FVKESK. V dropped 5 bases and J dropped 8 bases, with 18 bases sitting between them. The CDR3 reads CASSVQGRSSEAFF. The CDR3 region has the DNA TGTGCCAGCAGCGTTCAGGGGAGGTCTTCCGAAGCTTTCTTT.

This clonotype appeared many times. CDR3 residues: CASSTFGETQYF. Here the CDR3 DNA reads TGTGCCAGCAGCACCTTCGGGGAGACCCAGTACTTC. V usage is TRBV12-3 or TRBV12-4 and J usage is TRBJ2-5; no definite D call. Between the trimmed V and J ends, which lost 6 bases and 5 bases, there was a span of 10 bases. The CDR3 extends over 12 amino acids.

This clonotype was seen repeatedly, ten times or more. CDR3 protein: CASSRTEAFF. CDR3 DNA sequence: TGTGCCAGCAGTCGGACTGAAGCTTTCTTT. J is TRBJ1-1 and V is TRBV12-3 or TRBV12-4; no clear D gene. The germline V and J ends were trimmed by 5 bases and 5 bases, with 3 bases remaining between them. CDR3 length: 10 amino acids.

This clonotype qualifies as medium-sized (0.01 to 0.1%). The chain recombines TRBV15 with TRBJ2-1, with 12 nucleotides matching TRBD2. CDR1 is LNHNV and CDR2 is YYDKDF in the germline V gene (reference sequence). CDR3 length: 15 amino acids. Germline trimming cut 5 bases from V and 7 bases from J; bases unmatched to any gene: 6. CDR3 protein: CATSRTSGGPNEQFF. The CDR3 coding sequence is TGTGCCACCAGCCGAACTAGCGGGGGGCCGAATGAGCAGTTCTTC.

The sample holds many counts of this clonotype. The chain uses TRBV2 and TRBJ2-7; no definite D call. Germline V gene data show CDR1 as SNHLY and CDR2 as FYNNEI. This CDR3 spans 13 amino acids. Trimming removed 1 base from V and 6 bases from J, with 10 bases in between. This CDR3 reads CASSEGRNSEQYF. In DNA, the CDR3 is TGTGCCAGCAGTGAAGGCCGGAATAGCGAGCAGTACTTC.